This is a list of T cell receptor beta chains from one sample in a study of patients and donors after allogeneic stem cell transplantation. A single record per CDR3 protein comes from TCRdb applying MiXCR to the RT-PCR reads. The table records 900,000 to 1,000,000 distinct CDR3 sequences, roughly 18% of them present only once. Material for sequencing was blood, either unsorted or a sorted T cell fraction (not recorded which). Receptor source: a human donor who was either an allogeneic HSCT recipient or a stem cell or donor lymphocyte infusion donor (not recorded which). It is not recorded whose cells these are; they may come from a transplant donor. Each CDR3 is given with its conserved first and last residue. D genes are given only for firm matches. Clone size is shown for a subset of rows, as once, few, many or a class of expanded clone.

.	.	TRBJ2-1	TRBV3-1	CASSHQEYNEQFF	TGTGCCAGCAGCCACCAGGAGTACAATGAGCAGTTCTTC
.	.	TRBJ2-1	TRBV9	CASSVKLNNEQFF	TGTGCCAGCAGCGTAAAATTGAACAATGAGCAGTTCTTC
.	.	TRBJ2-1	TRBV20-1	CSARGSSGAYNEQFF	TGCAGTGCTAGAGGAAGTAGCGGTGCCTACAATGAGCAGTTCTTC
.	.	TRBJ2-3	TRBV7-3	CASSLNPRRTDTQYF	TGTGCCAGCAGCTTAAATCCCCGGAGAACAGATACGCAGTATTTT
.	TRBD2	TRBJ2-7	TRBV20-1	CSARGTSQAYEQYF	TGCAGTGCTAGAGGGACTAGTCAGGCCTACGAGCAGTACTTC
.	TRBD1	TRBJ2-1	TRBV10-3	CAISESRGRRYNEQFF	TGTGCCATCAGTGAGTCCAGGGGGCGACGATACAATGAGCAGTTCTTC
.	.	TRBJ1-2	TRBV4-2	CASSQDMQGNDRSGYTF	TGTGCCAGCAGCCAAGATATGCAGGGTAATGATCGGTCTGGCTACACCTTC
.	TRBD1	TRBJ1-1	TRBV11-2	CASSFLDRDTEAFF	TGTGCCAGCAGCTTCTTGGACAGGGACACTGAAGCTTTCTTT
few	.	TRBJ2-7	TRBV5-1	CASSLGQDFYEQYF	TGCGCCAGCAGCTTGGGACAGGACTTCTACGAGCAGTACTTC
.	.	TRBJ2-5	TRBV19	CASRRDSEETQYF	TGTGCCAGTAGGCGGGACTCTGAAGAGACCCAGTACTTC
.	.	TRBJ2-1	TRBV5-1	CASLGDYNEQFF	TGCGCCAGCTTGGGGGACTACAATGAGCAGTTCTTC
.	TRBD2	TRBJ2-1	TRBV19	CASSPSPTASGSYNEQFF	TGTGCCAGTAGTCCTTCCCCTACGGCTAGCGGCTCCTACAATGAGCAGTTCTTC
few	.	TRBJ2-7	TRBV11-2	CASSLMSGASSYEQYF	TGTGCCAGCAGCTTAATGTCGGGTGCTTCATCCTACGAGCAGTACTTC
.	.	TRBJ2-6	TRBV5-1	CASSGDGSSGANVLTF	TGCGCCAGCAGCGGAGACGGTAGCTCTGGGGCCAACGTCCTGACTTTC
few	.	TRBJ1-2	TRBV6-6	CASTAAGPWGYTF	TGTGCCAGCACCGCGGCAGGGCCATGGGGCTACACCTTC
few	.	TRBJ2-1	TRBV24-1	CATSNSGSVNEQFF	TGTGCCACCAGTAACAGCGGGTCTGTAAATGAGCAGTTCTTC
.	.	TRBJ2-1	TRBV6-1	CASSMDSRRHNEQFF	TGTGCCAGCAGTATGGACAGCAGAAGGCACAATGAGCAGTTCTTC
few	.	TRBJ2-1	TRBV6-1	CASRGGHLTLNYNEQFF	TGTGCCAGCAGGGGGGGACACCTAACTCTGAACTACAATGAGCAGTTCTTC
.	TRBD2	TRBJ2-5	TRBV12-3/TRBV12-4	CASSRRLADLQETQYF	TGTGCCAGCAGCCGACGACTAGCGGATTTACAAGAGACCCAGTACTTC
many	TRBD2	TRBJ2-1	TRBV20-1	CSASVAGGPYNEQFF	TGCAGTGCTAGCGTAGCGGGAGGGCCCTACAATGAGCAGTTCTTC
.	.	TRBJ1-6	TRBV10-3	CAISAFGDSPLHF	TGTGCCATCAGTGCGTTCGGGGACTCACCCCTCCACTTT
.	TRBD2	TRBJ2-7	TRBV20-1	CSARASRLAGEQYF	TGCAGTGCTAGAGCAAGCAGACTAGCGGGGGAGCAGTACTTC
few	TRBD2	TRBJ2-3	TRBV11-1	CASSLGYKAGVVTDTQYF	TGTGCCAGCAGCTTAGGGTATAAGGCGGGAGTTGTCACAGATACGCAGTATTTT
.	.	TRBJ2-2	TRBV6-1	CASTLNGRHTGELFF	TGTGCCAGCACCCTAAACGGAAGACACACCGGGGAGCTGTTTTTT
.	.	TRBJ2-1	TRBV12-3/TRBV12-4	CASSFAGQPYNEQFF	TGTGCCAGCAGTTTCGCGGGACAGCCGTACAATGAGCAGTTCTTC
many	.	TRBJ1-1	TRBV25-1	CASNGLGWSAEAFF	TGTGCCAGCAATGGGCTGGGTTGGAGTGCTGAAGCTTTCTTT
.	.	TRBJ1-2	TRBV7-2	CASSLIHGYTF	TGTGCCAGCAGCTTGATCCATGGCTACACCTTC
.	.	TRBJ1-2	TRBV6-2/TRBV6-3	CASSYVGISNYGYTF	TGTGCCAGCAGTTACGTTGGCATCAGTAACTATGGCTACACCTTC
.	.	TRBJ2-3	TRBV30	CAWRTGSLSTDTQYF	TGTGCCTGGAGAACCGGGAGCTTAAGCACAGATACGCAGTATTTT
.	.	TRBJ2-2	TRBV5-1	CASSLHQGNTGELFF	TGCGCCAGCAGCTTGCATCAGGGTAACACCGGGGAGCTGTTTTTT
.	TRBD2	TRBJ2-1	TRBV14	CASSQDGAGGPYNEQFF	TGTGCCAGCAGCCAAGACGGGGCGGGAGGGCCTTACAATGAGCAGTTCTTC
.	TRBD2	TRBJ2-1	TRBV12-3/TRBV12-4	CASSPQRGGPYNEQFF	TGTGCCAGCAGTCCACAGCGGGGGGGCCCCTACAATGAGCAGTTCTTC
few	.	TRBJ2-1	TRBV4-1	CASRWLGLNNEQFF	TGCGCCAGCAGGTGGCTAGGACTAAACAATGAGCAGTTCTTC
few	.	TRBJ1-2	TRBV29-1	CSVEGAAGANYGYTF	TGCAGCGTTGAGGGGGCTGCGGGAGCTAACTATGGCTACACCTTC
.	TRBD1	TRBJ1-2	TRBV28	CASRPDRGWWGYTF	TGTGCCAGCAGGCCCGACAGGGGATGGTGGGGCTACACCTTC
.	.	TRBJ2-5	TRBV3-1	CASSLKGTRMDF	TGTGCCAGCAGCCTAAAGGGAACTCGCATGGACTTC
.	TRBD1	TRBJ1-3	TRBV12-3/TRBV12-4	CASRRTGVPGNTIYF	TGTGCCAGCAGACGAACAGGGGTCCCTGGAAACACCATATATTTT
.	.	TRBJ2-5	TRBV5-6	CASSLPREISETQYF	TGTGCCAGCAGCTTGCCTAGGGAAATTTCGGAGACCCAGTACTTC